This TCR beta chain derives from a study of blood T cells in healthy people across ages. This CDR3 spans 14 amino acids. Germline V CDR1 and CDR2: MDHEN, SYDVKM. V shed 6 bases and J shed 7 bases, with 17 bases lying between them. Every participating donor contributed about 10 milliliters of peripheral blood through a draw. A sample-barcoded 5' primer and a J-beta primer mix were used in a second PCR of about 7 to 12 cycles. A minimum of 2.5 million CDR3-containing paired-end reads was obtained for each sample. One entry per CDR3 protein, called by TCRdb with MiXCR from the 5' RACE reads. This table has 1 million or so distinct CDR3 sequences, 35% to 50% appearing once.

The rearrangement joins TRBV28 to TRBJ2-3, with D perhaps TRBD2 (5 bases). Sequencing was performed on blood. The TCR originated in a woman aged 55-69 years in good health. The CDR3 loop is CASSGDPMTNTQYF. The CDR3 DNA sequence: TGTGCCAGCAGCGGGGATCCAATGACTAATACGCAGTATTTT.